This T cell receptor beta chain was sequenced in a study of cytotoxic CD8 clonotypes in ibrutinib-treated CLL. On this clone itself: Its antigen is currently unknown.

Whole-study findings and limits: The public clonotypes identified were infrequent and showed contraction or stability on treatment.

A 1 in 200,000 to 1 in 1 million T cell depth was the sequencing target. Profiling relied on immunoSEQ multiplex PCR, and the TCRdb table lists in-frame clones only, not all of them. Among just over 200,000 clones listed, about three quarters were seen once. Germline V gene data show CDR1 as SGHRS and CDR2 as YFSETQ. Trimming pared 0 bases from V and 9 bases from J, leaving 7 bases between. The CDR3 runs 12 residues. The sample in question was PBMCs, obtained after 12 months of ibrutinib treatment. This receptor was obtained from a human donor with chronic lymphocytic leukemia. This rearrangement joins TRBV5-1 to TRBJ2-1; D gene uncertain. CDR3 nucleotides: TGCGCCAGCAGCTTGGACCGCCTTGAGCAGTTCTTC. This sequence encodes CASSLDRLEQFF.